This T cell receptor beta chain was identified during a study of blood T cell repertoires in COVID-19 (dated by TCRdb to the early 2020s). A note on the overall study: Samples covering the acute and convalescent phases of COVID-19 were provided by collaborators in the United States, Italy and Spain. The prospective study material was composed of cDNA or gDNA derived from T cells, B-cell-depleted T cells, or PBMCs. Deeply sampled blood TCRbeta repertoires from subjects exposed to, actively infected with, or recovered from COVID-19 were included in the dataset. A freely available public database, intended as a resource for researchers studying the immune response to SARS-CoV-2, is where the repertoires were released. Samples came from the ongoing ImmuneRACE study (first 160 participants) plus 1,254 subjects from 6 global collaborators. The sample metadata nearly always contained a de-identified subject ID, COVID-19 status, age in years and sex. Where available, HLA class I and class II types were obtained from metadata supplied by the sample provider rather than from assay-based typing.

The germline V gene (reference sequence) supplies CDR1 GTSNPN and CDR2 SVGIG. The CDR3, from cysteine to phenylalanine, totals 14 residues. Only the CDR3 part of the read is kept: 42 bases, read in frame from the first base. The germline V and J ends show losses of 1 base and 5 bases respectively, and no gene match explains 7 bases of the junction. Details on this clone: The antigen it recognizes is unknown. There are no base qualities to consult, and no much larger clone falls within one base.

What the authors observed across the whole study: How much clinical and demographic metadata was included differed by source and by participant, and the metadata was provided uncurated.

The immunoSEQ Assay, a bias-controlled multiplex PCR, was used to amplify TCRbeta CDR3 regions from genomic DNA. As for the authors' bioinformatics: Within the assay, amplification of reference gene primers was used to estimate how many nucleated cells each sample contained. Sequence reads were collapsed and filtered to measure the absolute abundance of every unique TCRbeta CDR3 rearrangement. For each sample, productive Simpson clonality was calculated as the square root of Simpson's diversity index over productive rearrangements. Imported from immuneACCESS, the table was reduced by TCRdb to in-frame sequences with V and J called. These copies leave out some clones; in studies compared against another copy, an unresolved V gene accounts for under half, and the cause of the remainder is not known. V, J and clone size are those of that table, while D and trimming were read from the DNA. This sample lists about 24,000 clones; around 86% were detected once. About 6.5% of the sample lies in the top ten.

Collaborating institutions collected whole blood in K2EDTA tubes following their own protocols. For TCRbeta analysis, collaborator samples were shipped as frozen whole blood, as isolated PBMCs, or as DNA extracted from either sample type. The sequence was collected from a man in his sixties or seventies with acute or convalescent COVID-19. The chain uses TRBV30 and TRBJ2-5, and 7 bases in between align with TRBD2. The sequenced sample was peripheral blood. Here is the DNA: TGTGCCTGGAGTGGGGGGGGAGTACGGGAGACCCAGTACTTC. It translates as CAWSGGGVRETQYF. When the CDR3 is completed using the reference TRBV30 and TRBJ2-5 genes on either side, the full variable domain is SQTIHQWPATLVQPVGSPLSLECTVEGTSNPNLYWYRQAAGRGLQLLFYSVGIGQISSEVPQNLSASRPQDRQFILSSKKLLLSDSGFYLCAWSGGGVRETQYFGPGTRLLVL.